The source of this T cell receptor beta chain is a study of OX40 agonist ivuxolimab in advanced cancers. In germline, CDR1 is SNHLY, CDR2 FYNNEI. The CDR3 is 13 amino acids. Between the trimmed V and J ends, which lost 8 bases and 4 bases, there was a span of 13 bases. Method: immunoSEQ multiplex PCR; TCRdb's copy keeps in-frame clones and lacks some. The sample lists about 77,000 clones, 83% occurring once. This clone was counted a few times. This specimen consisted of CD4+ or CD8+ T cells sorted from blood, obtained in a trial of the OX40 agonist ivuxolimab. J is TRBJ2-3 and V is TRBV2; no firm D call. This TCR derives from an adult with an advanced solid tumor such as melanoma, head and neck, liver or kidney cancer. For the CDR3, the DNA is TGTGCCAGCCGAGTCACCGGCCCAGATACGCAGTATTTT. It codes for CASRVTGPDTQYF.